Sequencing of this T cell receptor beta chain was carried out in a study of identifying expanded T cells in peripheral blood. A remark on this clone: Its antigen is currently unknown.

No infections or other immune events were documented during collection. TCRdb's copy holds only in-frame clones and misses some; the assay was immunoSEQ multiplex PCR. The repertoire has 100,000 to 150,000 clones, roughly 84% of them found once; the top ten carry 3% to 3.5%. The CDR3 is made up of 13 amino acids. Germline CDR1 and CDR2: SQVTM and ANQGSEA. Trimming took off 6 bases at V and 0 bases at J, with 11 bases between the two ends. Study-wide results and caveats: Roughly two-week clone count variance significantly increased as total template count grew. Over about two and four weeks, about 16.4 and 19 clones changed, versus 1.2 between replicates.

Sample: blood. The sequence derives from a person between 18 and 75 years old in good health. The chain couples TRBV29-1 to TRBJ1-1; D is ambiguous. CDR3 residues: CSVEQALNTEAFF. CDR3 sequence (DNA): TGCAGCGTGGAGCAGGCGTTGAACACTGAAGCTTTCTTT.